The 24 T cell receptor beta chains presented below share a single source sample, sequenced in a study of T-cell memory formation after mild COVID-19. From the 5' RACE reads, TCRdb called clonotypes with MiXCR, one entry per CDR3 protein. This sample carries 350,000 to 450,000 distinct CDR3 sequences, around 28% of them seen once, and the ten largest clones take approximately 13%. Material: PBMCs or a T cell subset sorted from them (not recorded which). The receptors shown here come from an adult woman who had mild COVID-19 (a few samples of this study predate the infection). Cell type and time point are not known.

A few counts support this clonotype. The chain couples TRBV5-1 to TRBJ2-1, with TRBD1 as a possible D gene (5 bases). The V gene lost 0 bases and the J gene lost 0 bases, with 7 bases spanning the gap. Germline CDR1 SGHRS, CDR2 YFSETQ. The CDR3 runs to 15 residues. The CDR3 nucleotides are TGCGCCAGCAGCTTGGACAGGCCCTCCTACAATGAGCAGTTCTTC. Translated, it gives CASSLDRPSYNEQFF. The full variable domain, its missing parts supplied by reference TRBV5-1 and TRBJ2-1, is KAGVTQTPRYLIKTRGQQVTLSCSPISGHRSVSWYQQTPGQGLQFLFEYFSETQRNKGNFPGRFSGRQFSNSRSEMNVSTLELGDSALYLCASSLDRPSYNEQFFGPGTRLTVL.

This clonotype came up a few times. The genes are TRBV12-3 or TRBV12-4 and TRBJ2-2; no firm D call. The V end lost 4 bases, the J end lost 8 bases, and 8 bases lay between the germline ends. The CDR3 contains 12 residues. The CDR3 sequence: CASSSQVGELFF. The CDR3 DNA follows: TGTGCCAGCAGTTCCCAAGTAGGGGAGCTGTTTTTT.

There are a few counts of this clonotype. The chain combines TRBV6-5 with TRBJ1-1, with 9 positions matching TRBD1. CDR3 length: 15 residues. CDR1 is MNHEY and CDR2 is SVGAGI in the germline V gene. V lost 2 bases and J lost 0; bases outside the gene matches: 1. The CDR3 protein is CASSYDRGMNTEAFF. The CDR3 DNA is TGTGCCAGCAGTTACGACAGGGGGATGAACACTGAAGCTTTCTTT.

The table lists this clonotype with a few counts. V usage is TRBV18 and J usage is TRBJ1-3; D uncertain. This CDR3 spans 14 amino acids. V was clipped by 3 bases and J by 3 bases, with 9 bases between them. The germline gives CDR1 KGHSH, CDR2 LQKENI. The chain's CDR3 is CASSPSAIGNTIYF. The CDR3 nucleotides are TGTGCCAGCTCACCGTCAGCTATTGGAAACACCATATATTTT.

The chain links TRBV29-1 to TRBJ2-7, with TRBD1 as a possible D gene (6 bases). CDR1 and CDR2 (germline): SQVTM, ANQGSEA. This CDR3 has 11 amino acids. The V gene lost 7 bases and the J gene lost 2 bases, with 9 bases spanning the gap. In DNA, the CDR3 is TGCAGCGCTGAGGGGGCCTACGAGCAGTACTTC. Amino acid sequence: CSAEGAYEQYF.

The rearrangement uses TRBV4-3 and TRBJ2-3, with a weak D call TRBD2 (5 bases). The CDR3 has 17 residues. Germline assignment: CDR1 LGHNA and CDR2 YSLEER. V lost 1 base, J lost 4 bases, and 18 bases lay in between. The CDR3 region is CASSQGEWELGSDTQYF. The CDR3 bases are TGCGCCAGCAGCCAAGGGGAATGGGAGTTAGGATCAGATACGCAGTATTTT.

The gene calls are TRBV12-3 or TRBV12-4 and TRBJ2-5, with D possibly TRBD1 on 6 matching bases. The CDR3 is 17 residues long. V dropped 6 bases and J dropped 1 base, with 21 bases sitting between them. The CDR3 reads CASSLRQANLFQETQYF. In nucleotides, the CDR3 is TGTGCCAGCAGCCTCCGACAGGCAAACCTATTCCAAGAGACCCAGTACTTC.

This clonotype appeared many times. This chain joins TRBV3-1 and TRBJ2-7; D gene ambiguous. The CDR3 extends over 11 amino acids. The germline V gene has CDR1 LGHDT and CDR2 YNNKEL (reference sequence). Trimming pared 0 bases from V and 3 bases from J, leaving 0 bases between. CDR3 in DNA: TGTGCCAGCAGCCAAGACTACGAGCAGTACTTC. Translating it yields CASSQDYEQYF.

This chain connects TRBV27 to TRBJ2-7; 11 bases match TRBD1. The V gene's germline CDR1 is MNHEY and CDR2 SMNVEV (reference sequence). This CDR3 contains 15 residues. Trimming removed 6 bases from V and 2 bases from J; junction bases left unmatched: 6. CDR3 DNA: TGTGCCAGCAGCCGGGGACAGGGGGTCCCCTACGAGCAGTACTTC. This codes for CASSRGQGVPYEQYF.

The V call is TRBV2, the J call TRBJ2-1; D is ambiguous. Germline V lookup: CDR1 SNHLY, CDR2 FYNNEI. The CDR3 extends over 15 amino acids. Trimming pared 3 bases from V and 0 bases from J, leaving 9 bases between. This CDR3 is CASSDQRDSYNEQFF. As DNA, the CDR3 is TGTGCCAGCAGTGACCAGCGAGACTCCTACAATGAGCAGTTCTTC.

This clonotype was detected only a few times. The chain has TRBV24-1 and TRBJ2-1; 10 nucleotides agree with TRBD2. The length of the CDR3 is 15 residues. Looked up from germline, CDR1 is KGHDR and CDR2 is SFDVKD. With 2 bases clipped from V and 10 bases from J, the junction kept 7 bases outside the gene matches. The CDR3, as DNA: TGTGCCACCAGTGATTCTGGCCCACTAGCGGGAGAGCAGTTCTTC. Protein sequence: CATSDSGPLAGEQFF.

This clonotype was seen a handful of times. The chain uses TRBV5-5 and TRBJ2-7, with a tentative D call TRBD2 (6 bases). V was cut by 6 bases and J by 1 base, with 14 bases left in between. The CDR3 has 14 residues. CDR1 and CDR2 (germline): SGHKS, YYEKEE (reference sequence). The CDR3 spells CASTTRDGSYEQYF. CDR3 nucleotides: TGTGCCAGCACCACGCGGGACGGATCCTACGAGCAGTACTTC. The whole variable domain, filled in from reference TRBV5-5 and TRBJ2-7, reads DAGVTQSPTHLIKTRGQQVTLRCSPISGHKSVSWYQQVLGQGPQFIFQYYEKEERGRGNFPDRFSARQFPNYSSELNVNALLLGDSALYLCASTTRDGSYEQYFGPGTRLTVT.

In this sample, this clonotype turned up many times. The chain uses TRBV5-5 and TRBJ1-1; possibly TRBD1 for D (5 bases). This CDR3 is 13 amino acids long. V shed 7 bases and J shed 0 bases, with 10 bases lying between them. Germline V gene sequence: CDR1 SGHKS, CDR2 YYEKEE (reference sequence). The CDR3 bases are TGTGCCAGCTTGAAGGACATGAACACTGAAGCTTTCTTT. It is translated as CASLKDMNTEAFF.

In this sample, this clonotype turned up many times. A much larger clone lies one base from this, so it may be a read error. The CDR3 loop is CASSFEETQYF. CDR3 nucleotides: TGCGCCAGCAGCTTCGAAGAGACCCAGTACTTC. This chain joins TRBV5-1 and TRBJ2-5, with D unclear. In germline, CDR1 is SGHRS, CDR2 YFSETQ. The CDR3 covers 11 residues. V lost 2 bases, J lost 3 bases, and 2 bases lay in between.

This chain links TRBV5-1 with TRBJ2-7; 12 positions match TRBD1. The CDR3 runs to 18 residues. The germline V gene encodes CDR1 SGHRS and CDR2 YFSETQ. J gave up 2 bases and V 0 bases, and 9 bases lay outside the gene matches. CDR3 bases: TGCGCCAGCAGCTTGGAAACCGGGACAGGGGGCCCCACCTACGAGCAGTACTTC. Translation: CASSLETGTGGPTYEQYF.

The chain is built from TRBV7-9 and TRBJ2-5, with 7 positions matching TRBD2. J was trimmed by 2 bases and V by 4 bases; bases with no gene match: 7. CDR1 and CDR2 (germline): SEHNR, FQNEAQ (reference sequence). This CDR3 region has 15 residues. For the CDR3, the DNA is TGTGCCAGCAGCTACCCTAGCGGATTACAAGAGACCCAGTACTTC. Translating it yields CASSYPSGLQETQYF. The variable domain in full, with the rest retrieved from reference TRBV7-9 and TRBJ2-5, is DTGVSQNPRHKITKRGQNVTFRCDPISEHNRLYWYRQTLGQGPEFLTYFQNEAQLEKSRLLSDRFSAERPKGSFSTLEIQRTEQGDSAMYLCASSYPSGLQETQYFGPGTRLLVL.

The chain uses TRBV7-2 and TRBJ2-6, with D tentatively TRBD1 (5 bases). The CDR3 covers 18 residues. V dropped 5 bases and J dropped 0 bases, with 17 bases sitting between them. The germline gives CDR1 SGHTA, CDR2 FQGNSA. The DNA of the CDR3 is TGTGCCAGCAGCCCCAGGCCTGGCAGGGTCTCTGGGGCCAACGTCCTGACTTTC. Amino acids: CASSPRPGRVSGANVLTF.

In this sample, this clonotype turned up a few times. The rearrangement joins TRBV20-1 to TRBJ1-1, with D perhaps TRBD1 (5 bases). With 3 bases removed from V and 1 base from J, the gap between germline ends came to 12 bases. CDR3 size: 14 residues. Germline CDR1 DFQATT, CDR2 SNEGSKA (reference sequence). The CDR3 DNA is TGCAGTGCTAGTCGGCACGGGGGGAACACTGAAGCTTTCTTT. Translated: CSASRHGGNTEAFF.

The rearrangement uses TRBV18 and TRBJ2-4, with 7 bases aligning to TRBD1. The CDR3 runs 13 residues. The trim removed 7 bases at V and 7 bases at J, leaving 7 bases unmatched. CDR1 is KGHSH, CDR2 LQKENI, per germline. The CDR3 bases are TGTGCCAGCTTCTACAGGGGAATTAACATTCAGTACTTC. This encodes CASFYRGINIQYF.

V usage is TRBV20-1 and J usage is TRBJ2-7; unclear D gene. CDR3 length: 14 residues. Germline CDR1 DFQATT, CDR2 SNEGSKA (reference sequence). Trimming removed 3 bases at V and 4 bases at J, with 16 bases between. The CDR3 region has the DNA TGCAGTGCTAGTTATCCCTCGGCATGGTACGAGCAGTACTTC. It is translated as CSASYPSAWYEQYF.

This clonotype showed up just a few times. The junction and the germline gene differ at one end; a read error may be behind it. The chain is built from TRBV7-9 and TRBJ1-4; D call uncertain. Germline loops: CDR1 SEHNR, CDR2 FQNEAQ (reference sequence). The CDR3 loop spans 16 amino acids. CDR3 DNA: TGTGCCAGCAGCATGGGGAAACAACCAACTAATGAAAAAATGTTTTTT. Residues: CASSMGKQPTNEKMFF.

The sample holds many counts of this clonotype. CDR3 in amino acids: CASSLGSSGSTDTQYF. The CDR3 DNA reads as TGCGCCAGCAGCTTGGGGTCTAGCGGGAGCACAGATACGCAGTATTTT. This chain joins TRBV5-1 and TRBJ2-3; the match to TRBD2 covers 8 bases. V shed 0 bases and J 0 bases; nucleotides not matched to a gene: 3. Germline loops: CDR1 SGHRS, CDR2 YFSETQ. The CDR3 spans 16 residues.

The chain uses TRBV18 and TRBJ2-1, with a possible D match to TRBD1 (5 bases). The length of the CDR3 is 17 residues. With 3 bases removed from V and 6 bases from J, the gap between germline ends came to 21 bases. Germline CDR1 KGHSH, CDR2 LQKENI. The CDR3 is CASSPRTSHFQGNEQFF. CDR3 DNA: TGTGCCAGCTCACCTCGGACAAGTCATTTTCAGGGCAATGAGCAGTTCTTC.

This clonotype has a handful of counts. The chain uses TRBV30 and TRBJ2-6, with a possible D match to TRBD2 (6 bases). V was cut by 1 base and J by 2 bases, with 6 bases left in between. Looked up from germline, CDR1 is GTSNPN and CDR2 is SVGIG (reference sequence). This CDR3 comprises 14 residues. The CDR3 nucleotides are TGTGCCTGGAGTGGGGGGGCTGGGGCCAACGTCCTGACTTTC. Protein sequence: CAWSGGAGANVLTF.